This entry describes one TCR beta chain. Its specific antigen is unknown. Base qualities are missing; no much larger clone stands one base away. Other DNA variants within this sample encode the same CDR3. In addition, sequencing in three donor pairs included unstimulated CD8+ effector memory subsets alongside CD4+ naive, CD8+ naive, CD8+ TEMRA and CD4+ memory subsets. Sorted unstimulated T cells and proliferating T cells recovered from mixed lymphocyte reactions were subjected to TCRbeta CDR3 sequencing. Fresh whole blood from approximately ten HLA-typed healthy donors was used to isolate PBMCs. The sample belongs to a study of siplizumab effects on memory and regulatory T cells (dated by TCRdb to 2018 to 2020). With regard to the full study: The study examined how the anti-CD2 antibody siplizumab affects alloreactive T-cell subsets in allogeneic mixed lymphocyte reactions built from human PBMCs. Beyond this particular receptor, the publication reports: The suppressive function of proliferating Tregs from siplizumab cultures was not functionally confirmed. In reactions with siplizumab, an average of roughly 69% of mappable alloreactive CD4+ clones were Treg-derived, compared with roughly 27% in control reactions. Compared with memory T cells, unstimulated naive T cells appeared more diverse, and naive cells seemed to make a substantial contribution to the alloresponse. For roughly 80-97% of proliferating CD4+ or CD8+ clones, no naive or memory phenotype could be assigned. The cumulative frequency of alloreactive sequences traceable to unstimulated CD4+ memory T cells was significantly reduced by siplizumab. Because sequences below about 10^-5 frequency were poorly captured, only a minor fraction of alloreactive clones could be mapped to unstimulated subsets.

The library was built by means of the immunoSEQ multiplex PCR assay. Roughly 10^5 TCR templates per sample were assayed on the deep sequencing platform. Genomic DNA extracted from sorted T cells was used for TCRbeta CDR3 sequencing. Under the source paper's analysis protocol: The R programming language was used for clonal analysis of the TCRbeta CDR3 data. Comparing unstimulated samples against CFSE-low samples taken after the reaction was how alloreactive CD4+ and CD8+ clones were defined. Alloreactive CD4+ clones were assigned to regulatory or non-regulatory origin by matching sequences to sorted unstimulated Treg and non-Treg repertoires. TCRdb retrieved this table from immuneACCESS and kept in-frame rearrangements only. Not all clones are present; in checked studies, unresolved V genes account for under half, and no reason is known for the remainder. V and J calls and clone size are those listed in that table; D and trimming were worked out from the DNA. The sample table contains about 66,000 clones; only one count was recorded for approximately 96% of them. The ten largest clones add up to 0.095% of the sample.

The receptor's source is a human donor in good health. Input material: naive CD8+ T cells sorted from blood. The cell subset or site label on this specimen signifies: unstimulated naive T cells.

The CDR3 region reads CASNGAGPYEQYF. The nucleotide sequence is given as TGTGCCAGCAACGGGGCCGGTCCCTACGAGCAGTACTTC. The chain is assembled from TRBV6-5 and TRBJ2-7; the D gene is possibly TRBD1 or TRBD2, with 5 bases matching each. Including the terminal cysteine and phenylalanine, the CDR3 comprises 13 residues. The CDR3 DNA has 39 bases and is translated from base 1. Taken from the germline V gene, the CDR1 and CDR2 loops are MNHEY and SVGAGI. The V and J ends are trimmed by 7 bases and 2 bases, leaving 12 bases between them.